This T cell receptor beta chain was sequenced during a study of Graves' ophthalmopathy and Graves' hyperthyroidism. Beta-chain TCR CDR3 regions were amplified from RNA transcripts. HTBI-primed RT-PCR formed the first round, and a multiplex PCR formed the second. Each CDR3 protein is one row after TCRdb ran MiXCR on the multiplex PCR reads. The repertoire holds fewer than 600,000 distinct CDR3 sequences, with approximately 15% as singletons. Study-level results: In separating ophthalmopathy from stable hyperthyroidism, a 13-signature model achieved nearly 90% sensitivity and around 80% specificity. The authors also found most expanded thyroid clonotypes above 0.001 frequency in blood.

The evidence that diagnosis relied on was clinical symptoms, serum thyroxine, TRAb, thyroid ultrasound and orbital computed tomography. Germline CDR1 reads SGHAT; CDR2 reads FQDESV (reference sequence). The CDR3 extends over 16 amino acids. Trimming pared 0 bases from V and 5 bases from J, leaving 16 bases between. In the case of this clonotype: Its antigen is unknown.

Sequencing was carried out using blood. The chain uses TRBV11-1 and TRBJ1-1; D gene uncertain. The source is a young woman with Graves' ophthalmopathy. The CDR3 DNA reads TGTGCCAGCAGCTTAGCGCCTAATATGTGGGGTACTGAAGCTTTCTTT. It yields the protein CASSLAPNMWGTEAFF.